Below, one T cell receptor (beta chain) is given with its context. Antigen specificity is unknown. Germline V gene sequence: CDR1 SGDLS, CDR2 YYNGEE. The CDR3 is made up of 15 amino acids. V was trimmed by 2 bases and J by 2 bases, leaving 14 bases between them. The data originate from a study of response to subunit inactivated influenza vaccine. The study, taken as a whole, reports: Authors suggested seasonal influenza vaccinations each recruit few new T cells.

From the RT-PCR reads, TCRdb called clonotypes with MiXCR, one entry per CDR3 protein. Among about 180,000 distinct CDR3 sequences listed, about 9% were seen once. The genes are TRBV9 and TRBJ2-7; weak D call: TRBD1 (6 bases). Specimen: non-naive T cells sorted from PBMCs, collected on the day of vaccination. The TCR sequence derives from a man between 45 and 60 years old who received an inactivated influenza vaccine. In DNA form, the CDR3 reads TGTGCCAGCAGCGTGAGGGGGAGTGGGGCCTACGAGCAGTACTTC. The encoded protein is CASSVRGSGAYEQYF.